The 10 T cell receptor beta chains presented below share a single source sample, sequenced in a study of blood T cell repertoires in COVID-19. Profiling relied on immunoSEQ multiplex PCR, and the TCRdb table lists in-frame clones only, not all of them. Here the sample spans about 240,000 clones, 83% being singletons. Material: PBMCs or T cells enriched from blood (not recorded which). The receptors originated from a woman aged 40 to 50 who had been exposed to COVID-19.

This clone was picked up one time. This chain links TRBV5-1 with TRBJ1-6, with a possible D match to TRBD1 (5 bases). The V end was cut by 1 base, the J end by 7 bases, with 15 bases between. The germline CDR1 and CDR2 sequences are SGHRS and YFSETQ. The CDR3 extends over 16 amino acids. This CDR3 reads CASSLLGQGGNSPLHF. CDR3 in DNA: TGCGCCAGCAGCTTGCTGGGGCAGGGTGGGAATTCACCCCTCCACTTT. Full variable domain (rest looked up from reference TRBV5-1 and TRBJ1-6): KAGVTQTPRYLIKTRGQQVTLSCSPISGHRSVSWYQQTPGQGLQFLFEYFSETQRNKGNFPGRFSGRQFSNSRSEMNVSTLELGDSALYLCASSLLGQGGNSPLHFGNGTRLTVT.

V is TRBV7-5 and J is TRBJ2-1; the D segment call TRBD2 is taken from the table without a DNA check. TRBV7-5 has pseudogene status. The CDR3 is made up of 18 amino acids. CDR3 loop: CARSHVPGLAYTYNEQFF. CDR3 DNA sequence: TGTGCCAGAAGTCACGTTCCGGGACTAGCCTATACCTACAATGAGCAGTTCTTC.

The chain carries TRBV7-9 and TRBJ1-1; D not certain. The CDR3 covers 11 residues. Germline CDR1 reads SEHNR; CDR2 reads FQNEAQ (reference sequence). V was shortened by 3 bases and J by 4 bases, with 3 bases between the two germline ends. CDR3 amino acids: CASSFRTEAFF. CDR3 nucleotide sequence: TGTGCCAGCAGCTTTCGCACTGAAGCTTTCTTT.

As DNA, the CDR3 is TGCGCCAGCAGCTTAGCCCTTGGGCGTGGCTACACCTTC. Amino acid sequence: CASSLALGRGYTF. The rearrangement joins TRBV5-1 to TRBJ1-2; D ambiguous. CDR1 and CDR2 (germline): SGHRS, YFSETQ. V was trimmed by 2 bases and J by 7 bases, leaving 12 bases between them. The CDR3 runs 13 residues. The variable domain in full, completed from reference TRBV5-1 and TRBJ1-2, reads KAGVTQTPRYLIKTRGQQVTLSCSPISGHRSVSWYQQTPGQGLQFLFEYFSETQRNKGNFPGRFSGRQFSNSRSEMNVSTLELGDSALYLCASSLALGRGYTFGSGTRLTVV.

CDR3: CASSDKGARTEAFF. The CDR3 nucleotides read TGTGCCAGCAGTGATAAAGGGGCGAGGACTGAAGCTTTCTTT. This chain connects TRBV6-1 to TRBJ1-1, with D maybe TRBD1 (5 bases). This CDR3 has 14 residues. V lost 3 bases to trimming and J lost 5 bases, with 13 bases between them. Germline lookup yields CDR1 MNHNS and CDR2 SASEGT.

This chain links TRBV7-3 with TRBJ2-3, with 8 bases aligning to TRBD2. Germline V gives CDR1 SGHTA, CDR2 FQGTGA. The CDR3 runs to 17 residues. J gave up 2 bases and V 2 bases, and 9 bases lay outside the gene matches. The CDR3 reads CASSLFSSGGITDTQYF. CDR3 coding DNA: TGTGCCAGCAGCTTATTTTCCAGCGGGGGAATCACAGATACGCAGTATTTT. The full variable domain, in which reference TRBV7-3 and TRBJ2-3 provide the parts outside the CDR3, is GAGVSQTPSNKVTEKGKYVELRCDPISGHTALYWYRQSLGQGPEFLIYFQGTGAADDSGLPNDRFFAVRPEGSVSTLKIQRTERGDSAVYLCASSLFSSGGITDTQYFGPGTRLTVL.

The rearrangement uses TRBV4-2 and TRBJ1-1, with 7 bases aligning to TRBD1. The V gene end was trimmed by 1 base and the J gene end by 5 bases; junction bases not matched to a gene: 4. The CDR3 is 14 residues long. Germline lookup yields CDR1 LGHNA and CDR2 YNFKEQ. The CDR3 DNA follows: TGTGCCAGCAGCCAAGGACAGGGATTAACTGAAGCTTTCTTT. It encodes CASSQGQGLTEAFF.

The chain joins TRBV25-1 to TRBJ1-1; D may be TRBD1 (6 bases). The germline CDR1 and CDR2 sequences are MGHDK and SYGVNS. Trimming took 7 bases from V and 0 from J, leaving 15 bases between them. The CDR3 contains 15 residues. The CDR3 here is CASIPQGPMNTEAFF. CDR3 DNA sequence: TGTGCCAGCATCCCCCAGGGGCCCATGAACACTGAAGCTTTCTTT.

The chain combines TRBV5-8 with TRBJ1-2; 8 nucleotides line up with TRBD1. Losses at the gene ends were 4 bases for V and 5 bases for J; bases not matched to a gene: 13. The CDR3 has 16 amino acids. In germline, CDR1 is SGHTS, CDR2 YDEGEE. CDR3 nucleotides: TGTGCCAGCAGCCCGACAGGGGCGGAGGTAGCATATGGCTACACCTTC. Its protein product is CASSPTGAEVAYGYTF.

This clone appeared a single time. The chain is built from TRBV2 and TRBJ2-2; D might be TRBD2 (6 bases). Germline loops: CDR1 SNHLY, CDR2 FYNNEI. The CDR3 loop spans 15 amino acids. The V gene lost 6 bases and the J gene lost 5 bases, with 16 bases spanning the gap. The DNA for the CDR3 is TGTGCCAGCAGCCCTGAGGGAGGAGGTACCGGGGAGCTGTTTTTT. Residues: CASSPEGGGTGELFF.